This is a list of T cell receptor beta chains from one sample in a study of OX40 agonist ivuxolimab in advanced cancers. The assay was immunoSEQ multiplex PCR, and TCRdb's table has in-frame clones only and misses some. The sample holds around 80,000 clones, around 86% seen once. The sequences come from CD4+ or CD8+ T cells sorted from blood, collected in a trial of the OX40 agonist ivuxolimab. The receptors derive from an adult with an advanced solid tumor such as melanoma, head and neck, liver or kidney cancer. Each CDR3 is given with its conserved first and last residue. The D gene is left open where the match is weak. Clone size is given for some rows only: seen once, a few or many times, or a class if the clone is expanded.

>TRBV7-3|TRBJ2-2|-|-
TGTGCCAGCAGCTTAACTAGTGACGGGGAGCTGTTTTTT
CASSLTSDGELFF
>TRBV12-1|TRBJ2-7|-|-
TGTGCCAGCAGCCCGAAGACTAGCGGGTACTACGAGCAGTACTTC
CASSPKTSGYYEQYF
>TRBV11-2|TRBJ2-1|-|-
TGTGCCAGCAGCTCCCCACGTTGGAGGAATGAGCAGTTCTTC
CASSSPRWRNEQFF
>TRBV2|TRBJ2-7|-|many
TGTGCCAGCAGTGATTCTAGCGTCGAGCAGTACTTC
CASSDSSVEQYF
>TRBV7-2|TRBJ2-3|TRBD2|-
TGTGCCAGCAGCCAGACTAGCACTAGCACAGATACGCAGTATTTT
CASSQTSTSTDTQYF
>TRBV5-1|TRBJ1-1|TRBD1|-
TGCGCCAGCAGCCTGGGACAGTCCCACTCCCTGGAAGGTGGTTTCTTT
CASSLGQSHSLEGGFF
>TRBV10-2|TRBJ2-3|TRBD2|-
TGCGCCAGCTCTAGCGGGGGTGGGGATACGCAGTATTTT
CASSSGGGDTQYF
>TRBV7-9|TRBJ1-6|TRBD1|few
TGTGCCAGCATCCGGACAGGGAATTCACCCCTCCACTTT
CASIRTGNSPLHF
>TRBV5-1|TRBJ2-7|-|-
TGCGCCAGCAGCTTGGAACCCCTCTCCTACGAGCAGTACTTC
CASSLEPLSYEQYF
>TRBV6-8|TRBJ2-3|-|-
TGTGCCAGCAGTTACGTACAAGCGGGCACAGATACGCAGTATTTT
CASSYVQAGTDTQYF
>TRBV28|TRBJ2-2|-|-
TGTGCCAGCAGTTTATTACTCGTGGAAATGGTCACCGGGGAGCTGTTTTTT
CASSLLLVEMVTGELFF
>TRBV28|TRBJ1-2|-|few
TGTGCCAGCAGTTTGCCCGATTCGGGTGGCTACACCTTC
CASSLPDSGGYTF
>TRBV28|TRBJ1-2|-|once
TGTGCCAGCAGTTCCATACAGGGAAACTATGGCTACACCTTC
CASSSIQGNYGYTF